What follows are 24 T cell receptor beta chains derived from one specimen sequenced in a study of regulatory T cells in long-lasting Graves disease. Sequencing libraries for TCR beta were prepared with iRepertoire HTBI primers and Arm-PCR of CDR3 regions. MiXCR, run by TCRdb on the multiplex PCR reads, gives a single entry per CDR3 protein. The sample has 500,000 to 800,000 distinct CDR3 sequences, roughly 30% seen once. The time point was: persistent/refractory GD, antithyroid drugs over 5 years with positive TRAb. RNA from PBMCs was the source of the TCR library. The sample consisted of peripheral blood mononuclear cells (PBMCs), taken when the disease was refractory, from a patient treated with antithyroid drugs. The receptors originated from a female donor with Graves disease.

V and J are TRBV28 and TRBJ1-3, with 7 bases identical to TRBD1. The CDR3 sequence is 16 residues long. Trimming at V came to 6 bases and at J to 3 bases, leaving 11 bases not matched to a gene. The germline gives CDR1 MDHEN, CDR2 SYDVKM. The CDR3 nucleotides read TGTGCCAGCAGCCTGGGGGACAGTAGATTTGGAAACACCATATATTTT. It is translated as CASSLGDSRFGNTIYF.

This clonotype was seen a few times. This chain connects TRBV7-9 to TRBJ2-7, with D possibly being TRBD1 (6 bases). This CDR3 has 14 amino acids. Germline assignment: CDR1 SEHNR and CDR2 FQNEAQ (reference sequence). Trimming left V 1 base short and J 7 bases short, with 14 bases between. CDR3 sequence: CASSLVDSSWEQYF. The CDR3 coding sequence is TGTGCCAGCAGCTTAGTGGACAGCTCCTGGGAGCAGTACTTC.

This chain uses TRBV5-1 with TRBJ1-6; D is unresolved. Germline V lookup: CDR1 SGHRS, CDR2 YFSETQ. The CDR3 covers 15 residues. Trimming cost V 0 bases and J 10 bases, with 14 bases left between them. CDR3 residues: CASSLDGVVGSPLHF. CDR3 DNA sequence: TGCGCCAGCAGCTTGGACGGAGTTGTAGGGTCACCCCTCCACTTT.

This rearrangement joins TRBV29-1 to TRBJ2-4, with no clear D. This CDR3 spans 13 amino acids. Germline V lookup: CDR1 SQVTM, CDR2 ANQGSEA. V was cut by 5 bases and J by 8 bases, with 16 bases left in between. CDR3 loop: CSVRISLVDIQYF. The DNA for the CDR3 is TGCAGCGTTCGCATAAGTTTGGTTGACATTCAGTACTTC.

This clonotype has just one count. CDR3 bases: TGCGCCAGCAGGGATGGGGGGACCCACACCGGGGAGCTGTTTTTT. This encodes CASRDGGTHTGELFF. The V and J genes are TRBV5-1 and TRBJ2-2; the D gene is possibly TRBD2 (6 bases). The ends were cut back, 5 bases at V and 3 bases at J, with 14 bases in the middle. Germline values: CDR1 SGHRS, CDR2 YFSETQ. The CDR3 has 15 residues.

This clonotype was detected ten times or more. This chain links TRBV29-1 with TRBJ1-5; D gene ambiguous. In germline, CDR1 is SQVTM, CDR2 ANQGSEA. The CDR3 sequence is 13 residues long. The ends were cut back, 4 bases at V and 2 bases at J, with 9 bases in the middle. This CDR3 reads CSVGNHGNQPQHF. The CDR3 DNA reads TGCAGCGTTGGGAACCATGGCAATCAGCCCCAGCATTTT.

The J gene is TRBJ2-7, the V gene TRBV7-9, with D maybe TRBD2 (5 bases). There are 14 residues in the CDR3. The V gene lost 2 bases and the J gene lost 2 bases, with 10 bases spanning the gap. Looked up from germline, CDR1 is SEHNR and CDR2 is FQNEAQ (reference sequence). CDR3 sequence: CASSLWEIPYEQYF. CDR3 coding DNA: TGTGCCAGCAGCTTATGGGAGATCCCCTACGAGCAGTACTTC.

This clonotype was seen at least ten times. The chain recombines TRBV20-1 with TRBJ2-5; 11 bases fit TRBD2. Germline V gene sequence: CDR1 DFQATT, CDR2 SNEGSKA (reference sequence). Losses at the gene ends were 3 bases for V and 4 bases for J; bases not matched to a gene: 7. The CDR3 has 15 residues. The CDR3 coding sequence is TGCAGTGCTAGCTCGTCCCTAGCGGGAGGAGAGACCCAGTACTTC. It encodes CSASSSLAGGETQYF.

The genes are TRBV6-2 or TRBV6-3 and TRBJ2-7, with a possible D match to TRBD2 (5 bases). CDR1 MNHEY and CDR2 SVGEGT come from the germline V gene. The CDR3 spans 13 residues. Trimming pared 6 bases from V and 3 bases from J, leaving 12 bases between. Here the CDR3 DNA reads TGTGCCAGCAGGACCCGACTATACTACGAGCAGTACTTC. It specifies CASRTRLYYEQYF.

This clonotype was counted a few times. CDR3 residues: CATSRGGRTDNQPQHF. The CDR3 DNA follows: TGTGCCACCAGCAGAGGGGGCCGGACAGACAATCAGCCCCAGCATTTT. The chain has TRBV15 and TRBJ1-5; the D gene is possibly TRBD1 (6 bases). The V gene lost 1 base and the J gene lost 3 bases, with 13 bases spanning the gap. Looked up from germline, CDR1 is LNHNV and CDR2 is YYDKDF (reference sequence). This CDR3 has 16 amino acids.

V is TRBV29-1 and J is TRBJ2-5; D is possibly TRBD2 (6 bases). In germline, CDR1 is SQVTM, CDR2 ANQGSEA. CDR3 length: 15 amino acids. The V gene lost 0 bases and the J gene lost 7 bases, with 18 bases spanning the gap. This chain's CDR3 is CSVEEVRGPRGTQYF. The CDR3 DNA follows: TGCAGCGTTGAAGAGGTCCGAGGTCCGCGGGGGACCCAGTACTTC. The full variable domain, with the rest looked up from reference TRBV29-1 and TRBJ2-5, is SAVISQKPSRDICQRGTSLTIQCQVDSQVTMMFWYRQQPGQSLTLIATANQGSEATYESGFVIDKFPISRPNLTFSTLTVSNMSPEDSSIYLCSVEEVRGPRGTQYFGPGTRLLVL.

This clonotype was counted once. V and J are TRBV27 and TRBJ2-2; D is uncertain. V lost 6 bases and J lost 4, with 9 bases in between. The CDR3 runs 13 residues. CDR1 is MNHEY, CDR2 SMNVEV, per germline (reference sequence). The CDR3 DNA reads TGTGCCAGCAGCTTTATTGTCACCGGGGAGCTGTTTTTT. Translated: CASSFIVTGELFF.

This clonotype has only one observation. At one boundary the junction diverges from the germline segment, which might be a read error. This chain links TRBV28 with TRBJ1-5; 8 bases are shared with TRBD1. The CDR3 runs 15 residues. Germline lookup yields CDR1 MDHEN and CDR2 SYDVKM. The CDR3 protein is CTSSWGQADGGPQHF. CDR3 in DNA: TGTACCAGCAGTTGGGGACAGGCCGACGGAGGGCCCCAGCATTTT.

This clonotype was counted a few times. This rearrangement joins TRBV6-5 to TRBJ2-7, with 8 bases matching TRBD2. The trim removed 1 base at V and 0 bases at J, leaving 2 bases unmatched. This CDR3 has 15 amino acids. Germline V gives CDR1 MNHEY, CDR2 SVGAGI. In nucleotides, the CDR3 is TGTGCCAGCAGTTACTTTAGCGGGGTCTCCTACGAGCAGTACTTC. This codes for CASSYFSGVSYEQYF.

The V call is TRBV11-1, the J call TRBJ1-1; D unclear. This CDR3 is built from 14 residues. Germline CDR1 and CDR2: SGHAT and FQDESV (reference sequence). V lost 6 bases and J 3 bases, leaving 14 bases between the germline ends. CDR3 nucleotide sequence: TGTGCCAGCAGTTCCATCCTTCGGCACACTGAAGCTTTCTTT. Translated, it gives CASSSILRHTEAFF.

About this clonotype: Given a much more abundant clone one base away, this may be a read error. Since the CDR3 does not end with the conserved phenylalanine or tryptophan, this likely comes from a read error. This chain uses TRBV28 with TRBJ1-6, with 7 bases fitting TRBD1. The CDR3 consists of 15 residues. CDR1 MDHEN and CDR2 SYDVKM come from the germline V gene. V was pared by 5 bases and J by 7 bases, with 8 bases of the junction left unmatched. CDR3 nucleotide sequence: TGTGCCAGCAGTACCAGACAGGGAAGGAATTCACCCCTCCACCTT. It encodes CASSTRQGRNSPLHL.

This clonotype was detected a few times. CDR3 protein: CASESILAGSLETQYF. The CDR3 nucleotides read TGTGCCAGCGAATCGATCCTAGCGGGGTCATTGGAGACCCAGTACTTC. V gene TRBV6-1 combines with J gene TRBJ2-5; 9 bases fit TRBD2. Trimming cost V 8 bases and J 5 bases; bases outside gene matches: 15. CDR3 length: 16 residues. In germline, CDR1 is MNHNS, CDR2 SASEGT.

This sequence joins TRBV19 and TRBJ1-2; 8 bases align to TRBD1. V trimming: 3 bases; J trimming: 3 bases; junction bases outside the gene matches: 6. This CDR3 spans 15 amino acids. Per germline, CDR1 LNHDA and CDR2 SQIVND (reference sequence). The CDR3 nucleotides are TGTGCCAGTAGTATGCGAGGACAGGGTGACTATGGCTACACCTTC. This encodes CASSMRGQGDYGYTF.

The gene calls are TRBV6-2 or TRBV6-3 and TRBJ2-7, with D possibly called TRBD1 or TRBD2 (5 bases each). The CDR3 length is 14 residues. Germline V gene data show CDR1 as MNHEY and CDR2 as SVGEGT. V dropped 7 bases and J dropped 0 bases, with 13 bases sitting between them. The CDR3 nucleotides read TGTGCCAGCAACCACCGGGACGGCTCCTACGAGCAGTACTTC. Its translation is CASNHRDGSYEQYF.

The rearrangement joins TRBV20-1 to TRBJ1-5; TRBD1 might be the D (6 bases). The CDR3 has 12 residues. CDR1 is DFQATT, CDR2 SNEGSKA, per germline (reference sequence). The V end was cut by 5 bases, the J end by 5 bases, with 10 bases between. This chain's CDR3 is CSARQEYQPQHF. The CDR3 DNA is TGCAGTGCTCGACAGGAGTATCAGCCCCAGCATTTT.

This clonotype was seen more than once but under ten times. The chain has TRBV27 and TRBJ1-4, with 7 bases aligning to TRBD1. The CDR3 is made up of 14 amino acids. CDR1 is MNHEY and CDR2 is SMNVEV in the germline V gene (reference sequence). V was pared by 3 bases and J by 7 bases, with 5 bases of the junction left unmatched. The CDR3 loop is CASSFAQGFEKLFF. DNA of the CDR3: TGTGCCAGCAGTTTCGCACAGGGGTTTGAAAAACTGTTTTTT.

This clonotype has a handful of counts. This chain uses TRBV29-1 with TRBJ1-5; maybe TRBD1 (6 bases). Germline V lookup: CDR1 SQVTM, CDR2 ANQGSEA. The V gene lost 4 bases and the J gene lost 6 bases, with 13 bases spanning the gap. This CDR3 has 13 residues. The CDR3 DNA is TGCAGCGTTGGTTGGGGGGCAGGTCAGCCCCAGCATTTT. It translates to CSVGWGAGQPQHF.

A few counts support this clonotype. This chain joins TRBV20-1 and TRBJ1-1, with D possibly TRBD1 on 6 matching bases. Germline V gene data show CDR1 as DFQATT and CDR2 as SNEGSKA (reference sequence). This CDR3 has 15 residues. With 0 bases removed from V and 1 base from J, the gap between germline ends came to 12 bases. This CDR3 reads CSARDWAGANTEAFF. CDR3 sequence (DNA): TGCAGTGCTAGAGATTGGGCGGGGGCGAACACTGAAGCTTTCTTT.

This sequence joins TRBV20-1 and TRBJ2-5; a weak D match, TRBD2 (5 bases). Looked up from germline, CDR1 is DFQATT and CDR2 is SNEGSKA (reference sequence). The V end was cut by 3 bases, the J end by 1 base, with 15 bases between. The CDR3 has 15 amino acids. The CDR3: CSASARRAAQETQYF. The DNA for the CDR3 is TGCAGTGCTAGCGCCCGGAGAGCGGCCCAAGAGACCCAGTACTTC.